A single T cell receptor beta chain is shown here with its context. These data come from a study of cytomegalovirus exposure and HLA in healthy donors. The donors were in the approximately 110-subject validation cohort; that cohort was separate from the roughly 730-subject first cohort. V shed 0 bases and J shed 5 bases, with 10 bases lying between them. CDR1 and CDR2 from the germline V gene are LGHNA and YSLEER. The CDR3 covers 15 residues. Method: immunoSEQ multiplex PCR; TCRdb's copy keeps in-frame clones and lacks some. The table lists under 200,000 clones, 65% to 90% of them singletons. This clonotype was obtained from a woman younger than 35 in good health and CMV-seronegative. This rearrangement joins TRBV4-3 to TRBJ1-4; D not resolved. Sequencing was performed on PBMCs. Here the CDR3 DNA reads TGCGCCAGCAGCCAAGATTCACGGGGAAATGAAAAACTGTTTTTT. This sequence encodes CASSQDSRGNEKLFF.